A single sample is the source of the 10 T cell receptor beta chains below, sequenced in a study of circulating and synovial CD4+ cells in juvenile arthritis. The protocol was immunoSEQ multiplex PCR, while the TCRdb copy is restricted to in-frame clones and leaves out a portion. The sample has tens of thousands of clones; over 90% are singletons. The sample was CD4+ T cells from blood. The receptor source for this set is a human donor with juvenile idiopathic arthritis.

The rearrangement links TRBV27 to TRBJ2-2; 7 nucleotides align to TRBD1. The J segment lost 2 bases and the V segment lost 3 bases, leaving 6 bases of the junction unmatched. Germline-derived CDR1 and CDR2 are MNHEY and SMNVEV (reference sequence). The CDR3 is 16 residues long. DNA for the CDR3: TGTGCCAGCAGTTTTGTCGGGACAGCTAACACCGGGGAGCTGTTTTTT. Its protein product is CASSFVGTANTGELFF.

V usage is TRBV14 and J usage is TRBJ2-3, with TRBD1 matching 7 bases. The junction had 8 bases not matched to a gene; V was cut back by 2 bases and J by 3 bases. Germline-derived CDR1 and CDR2 are SGHDN and FVKESK. The CDR3 has 16 residues. This chain's CDR3 is CASSQTRQGWTDTQYF. For the CDR3, the DNA is TGTGCCAGCAGCCAAACCCGACAGGGCTGGACAGATACGCAGTATTTT.

The CDR3 coding sequence is TGCAGCGTGACCGACCCCGGGACAAAAAAAAGCTCCTACGAGCAGTACTTC. This translates into CSVTDPGTKKSSYEQYF. This rearrangement joins TRBV29-1 to TRBJ2-7, with D possibly being TRBD1 (6 bases). Between the trimmed V and J ends, which lost 6 bases and 0 bases, there was a span of 24 bases. This CDR3 is 17 amino acids long. Germline loops: CDR1 SQVTM, CDR2 ANQGSEA.

The rearrangement uses TRBV7-9 and TRBJ2-1; perhaps TRBD1 as D (5 bases). The CDR3 spans 13 residues. CDR1 SEHNR and CDR2 FQNEAQ come from the germline V gene (reference sequence). V lost 5 bases and J lost 4, with 9 bases in between. The CDR3 nucleotides are TGTGCCAGCAGCCCAAGACAGTACAATGAGCAGTTCTTC. Translated, it gives CASSPRQYNEQFF. Full variable domain (missing parts from reference TRBV7-9 and TRBJ2-1): DTGVSQNPRHKITKRGQNVTFRCDPISEHNRLYWYRQTLGQGPEFLTYFQNEAQLEKSRLLSDRFSAERPKGSFSTLEIQRTEQGDSAMYLCASSPRQYNEQFFGPGTRLTVL.

The rearrangement joins TRBV29-1 to TRBJ1-2; perhaps TRBD1 as D (6 bases). The germline CDR1 and CDR2 sequences are SQVTM and ANQGSEA. The CDR3 runs 15 residues. The V end was cut by 0 bases, the J end by 5 bases, with 16 bases between. DNA for the CDR3: TGCAGCGTTGAAGATAGATCGGGGGGCCGATATGGCTACACCTTC. The encoded protein is CSVEDRSGGRYGYTF.

The rearrangement uses TRBV5-6 and TRBJ2-7; perhaps TRBD1 as D (5 bases). The V and J ends lost 4 bases and 2 bases respectively, with 19 bases between them. This CDR3 spans 16 amino acids. Germline CDR1 SGHDT, CDR2 YYEEEE. Written as DNA, the CDR3 is TGTGCCAGCAGCCGACGGGCCGGACAAGCCCCCTACGAGCAGTACTTC. This encodes CASSRRAGQAPYEQYF.

The V gene is TRBV19, the J gene TRBJ1-3; possibly TRBD1 for D (6 bases). Germline CDR1 and CDR2: LNHDA and SQIVND (reference sequence). V dropped 5 bases and J dropped 0 bases, with 17 bases sitting between them. This CDR3 contains 17 residues. The CDR3 region is CASSRPRWGPSGNTIYF. In DNA form, the CDR3 reads TGTGCCAGTAGTCGCCCCCGCTGGGGGCCCTCTGGAAACACCATATATTTT.

The rearrangement links TRBV7-2 to TRBJ1-1, with D possibly TRBD1 on 5 matching bases. Germline V gene data show CDR1 as SGHTA and CDR2 as FQGNSA. This CDR3 comprises 13 residues. Trimming took off 1 base at V and 8 bases at J, with 11 bases between the two ends. In nucleotides, the CDR3 is TGTGCCAGCAGCTTAGGAAGACAGTCAGAAGCTTTCTTT. This sequence encodes CASSLGRQSEAFF.

V gene TRBV9 combines with J gene TRBJ2-1; 7 nucleotides match TRBD1. The CDR3 is 16 residues long. Trimming removed 5 bases from V and 4 bases from J; junction bases left unmatched: 12. The germline V gene encodes CDR1 SGDLS and CDR2 YYNGEE. Here the CDR3 reads CASRGRYRGHYNEQFF. Here the CDR3 DNA reads TGTGCCAGCAGGGGTAGATACAGGGGCCATTACAATGAGCAGTTCTTC. The entire variable domain, with the rest obtained from reference TRBV9 and TRBJ2-1, is as follows: DSGVTQTPKHLITATGQRVTLRCSPRSGDLSVYWYQQSLDQGLQFLIQYYNGEERAKGNILERFSAQQFPDLHSELNLSSLELGDSALYFCASRGRYRGHYNEQFFGPGTRLTVL.

V usage is TRBV9 and J usage is TRBJ1-4; 9 bases are a match to TRBD1. The V gene's germline CDR1 is SGDLS and CDR2 YYNGEE. J lost 5 bases, V lost 0 bases, and 17 bases had no gene match. This CDR3 is built from 20 residues. The CDR3 sequence: CASSVDPGTGGRGGNEKLFF. CDR3 DNA: TGTGCCAGCAGCGTAGATCCCGGCACAGGGGGCCGAGGAGGGAATGAAAAACTGTTTTTT.